This TCR beta chain was sequenced during a study of T cells in Graves' hyperthyroidism and ophthalmopathy. The wider study: Before any treatment, at initial diagnosis, peripheral blood was collected.

Amplified regions were TCR beta CDR3 sequences from RNA transcripts. In the first-round RT-PCR of the TCR CDR3, the HTBI primer set was used. In TCRdb, the multiplex PCR reads were re-called with MiXCR into one record per CDR3 protein. This sample carries a few hundred thousand distinct CDR3 sequences, roughly 20% of them seen once, and the ten largest clones take around 15%. This clonotype was detected only a few times. Its specificity is unknown. Broader study findings: Blood held most thyroid clonotypes expanded above 0.001 frequency. Model predictions of ophthalmopathy came a median approximately 6 months before onset.

The authors took PBMCs from roughly 9.3 ml fresh peripheral blood. The CDR3 consists of 9 residues. The germline CDR1 and CDR2 sequences are DFQATT and SNEGSKA (reference sequence). Trimming took off 3 bases at V and 5 bases at J, with 1 base between the two ends. This sequence joins TRBV20-1 and TRBJ2-5; D is unclear. The sequence derives from a woman between 40 and 50 years old with Graves' ophthalmopathy. The sequenced sample was blood. This chain's CDR3 is CSARETQYF. The CDR3 DNA reads as TGCAGTGCTAGGGAGACCCAGTACTTC.